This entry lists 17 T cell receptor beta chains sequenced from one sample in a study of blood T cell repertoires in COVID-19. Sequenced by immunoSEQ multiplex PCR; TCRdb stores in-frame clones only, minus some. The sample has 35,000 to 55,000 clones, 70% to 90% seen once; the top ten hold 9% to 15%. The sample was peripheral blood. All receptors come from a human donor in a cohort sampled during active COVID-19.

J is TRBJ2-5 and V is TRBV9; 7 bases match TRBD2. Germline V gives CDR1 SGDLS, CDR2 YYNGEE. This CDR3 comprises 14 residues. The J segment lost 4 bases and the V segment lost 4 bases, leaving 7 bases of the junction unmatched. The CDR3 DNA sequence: TGTGCCAGCAGCCCAGCGGGGAGGGCAGAGACCCAGTACTTC. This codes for CASSPAGRAETQYF.

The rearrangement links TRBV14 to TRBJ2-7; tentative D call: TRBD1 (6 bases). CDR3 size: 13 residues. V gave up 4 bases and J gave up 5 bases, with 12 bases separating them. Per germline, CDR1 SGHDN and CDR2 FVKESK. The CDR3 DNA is TGTGCCAGCAGCCCGAGGGGGAATCACGAGCAGTACTTC. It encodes CASSPRGNHEQYF.

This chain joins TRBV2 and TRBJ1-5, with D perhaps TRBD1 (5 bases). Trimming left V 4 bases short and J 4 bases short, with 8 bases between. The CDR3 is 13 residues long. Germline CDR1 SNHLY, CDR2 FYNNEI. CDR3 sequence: CASSVYRNQPQHF. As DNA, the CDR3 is TGTGCCAGCAGTGTTTACAGGAATCAGCCCCAGCATTTT. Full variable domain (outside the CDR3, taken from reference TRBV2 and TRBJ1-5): EPEVTQTPSHQVTQMGQEVILRCVPISNHLYFYWYRQILGQKVEFLVSFYNNEISEKSEIFDDQFSVERPDGSNFTLKIRSTKLEDSAMYFCASSVYRNQPQHFGDGTRLSIL.

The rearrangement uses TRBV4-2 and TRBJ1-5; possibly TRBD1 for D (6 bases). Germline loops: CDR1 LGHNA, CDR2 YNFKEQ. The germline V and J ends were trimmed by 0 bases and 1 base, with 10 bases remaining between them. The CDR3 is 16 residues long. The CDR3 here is CASSQDEGGSNQPQHF. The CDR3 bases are TGTGCCAGCAGCCAAGATGAGGGGGGGAGCAATCAGCCCCAGCATTTT.

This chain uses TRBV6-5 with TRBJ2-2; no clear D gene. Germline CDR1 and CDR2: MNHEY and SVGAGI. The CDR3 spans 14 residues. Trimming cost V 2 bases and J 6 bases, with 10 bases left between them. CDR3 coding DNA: TGTGCCAGCAGTTACCAAGTCCTACCCGGGGAGCTGTTTTTT. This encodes CASSYQVLPGELFF.

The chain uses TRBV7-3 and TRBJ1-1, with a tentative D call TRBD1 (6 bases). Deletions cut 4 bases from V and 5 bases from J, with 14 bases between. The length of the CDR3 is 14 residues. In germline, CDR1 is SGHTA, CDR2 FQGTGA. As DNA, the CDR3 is TGTGCCAGCAGCTCCGCGGGCAGGGGAACTGAAGCTTTCTTT. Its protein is CASSSAGRGTEAFF.

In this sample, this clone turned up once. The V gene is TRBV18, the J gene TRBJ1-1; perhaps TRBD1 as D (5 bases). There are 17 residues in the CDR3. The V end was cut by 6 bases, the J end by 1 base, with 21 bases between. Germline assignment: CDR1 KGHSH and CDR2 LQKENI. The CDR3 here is CASSVNIQGLGNTEAFF. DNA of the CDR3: TGTGCCAGCTCGGTAAATATCCAGGGACTTGGGAACACTGAAGCTTTCTTT.

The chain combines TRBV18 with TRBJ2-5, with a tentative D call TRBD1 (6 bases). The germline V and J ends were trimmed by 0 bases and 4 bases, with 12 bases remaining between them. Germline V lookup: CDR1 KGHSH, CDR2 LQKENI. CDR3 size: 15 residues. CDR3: CASSPPNRERETQYF. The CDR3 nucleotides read TGTGCCAGCTCACCACCGAACAGGGAAAGAGAGACCCAGTACTTC.

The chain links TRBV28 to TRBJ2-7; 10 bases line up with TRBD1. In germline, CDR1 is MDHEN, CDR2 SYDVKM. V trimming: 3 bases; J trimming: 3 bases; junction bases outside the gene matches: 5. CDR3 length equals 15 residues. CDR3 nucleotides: TGTGCCAGCAGTTTTACCGGGACAGGGGTCTACGAGCAGTACTTC. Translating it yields CASSFTGTGVYEQYF.

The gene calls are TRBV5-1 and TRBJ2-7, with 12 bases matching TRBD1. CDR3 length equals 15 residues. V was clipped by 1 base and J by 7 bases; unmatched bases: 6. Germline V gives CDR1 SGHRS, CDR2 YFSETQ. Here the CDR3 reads CASSLSGTGGEEQYF. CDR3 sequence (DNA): TGCGCCAGCAGCTTGTCCGGGACAGGGGGCGAAGAGCAGTACTTC.

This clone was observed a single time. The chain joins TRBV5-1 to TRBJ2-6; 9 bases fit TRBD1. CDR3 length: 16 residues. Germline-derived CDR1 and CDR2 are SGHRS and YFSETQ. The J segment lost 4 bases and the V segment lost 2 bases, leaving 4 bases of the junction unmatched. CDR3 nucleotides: TGCGCCAGCAGCTTACAGGGGGCGATAGGGGCCAACGTCCTGACTTTC. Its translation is CASSLQGAIGANVLTF. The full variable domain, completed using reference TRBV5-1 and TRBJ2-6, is KAGVTQTPRYLIKTRGQQVTLSCSPISGHRSVSWYQQTPGQGLQFLFEYFSETQRNKGNFPGRFSGRQFSNSRSEMNVSTLELGDSALYLCASSLQGAIGANVLTFGAGSRLTVL.

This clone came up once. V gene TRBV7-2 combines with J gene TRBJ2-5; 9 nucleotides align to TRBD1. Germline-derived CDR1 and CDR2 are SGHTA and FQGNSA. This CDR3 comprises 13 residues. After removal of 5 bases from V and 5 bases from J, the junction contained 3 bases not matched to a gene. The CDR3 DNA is TGTGCCAGCAGCCAGACAGGGGGGGAGACCCAGTACTTC. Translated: CASSQTGGETQYF. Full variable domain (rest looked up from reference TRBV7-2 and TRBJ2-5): GAGVSQSPSNKVTEKGKDVELRCDPISGHTALYWYRQSLGQGLEFLIYFQGNSAPDKSGLPSDRFSAERTGGSVSTLTIQRTQQEDSAVYLCASSQTGGETQYFGPGTRLLVL.

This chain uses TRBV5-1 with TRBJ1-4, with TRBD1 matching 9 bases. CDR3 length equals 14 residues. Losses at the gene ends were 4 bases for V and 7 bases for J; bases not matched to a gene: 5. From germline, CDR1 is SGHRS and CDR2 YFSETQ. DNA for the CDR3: TGCGCCAGCAGCATGGGACAGGGCCGTGAAAAACTGTTTTTT. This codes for CASSMGQGREKLFF.

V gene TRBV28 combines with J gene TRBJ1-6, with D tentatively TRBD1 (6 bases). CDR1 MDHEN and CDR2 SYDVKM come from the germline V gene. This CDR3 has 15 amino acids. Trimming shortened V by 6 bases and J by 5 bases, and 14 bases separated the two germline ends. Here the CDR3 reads CASRAGQIDNSPLHF. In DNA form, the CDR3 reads TGTGCCAGCAGAGCCGGACAGATCGATAATTCACCCCTCCACTTT.

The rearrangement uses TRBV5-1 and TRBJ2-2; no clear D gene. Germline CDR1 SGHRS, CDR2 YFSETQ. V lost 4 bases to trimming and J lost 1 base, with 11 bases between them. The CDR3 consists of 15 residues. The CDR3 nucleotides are TGCGCCAGCAGCCTTCAGTTCGAGAACACCGGGGAGCTGTTTTTT. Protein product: CASSLQFENTGELFF.

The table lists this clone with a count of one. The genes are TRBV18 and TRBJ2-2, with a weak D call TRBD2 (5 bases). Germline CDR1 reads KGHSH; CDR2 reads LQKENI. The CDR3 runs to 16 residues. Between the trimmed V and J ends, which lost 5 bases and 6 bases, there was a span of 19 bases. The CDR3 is CASSTDSARGAGELFF. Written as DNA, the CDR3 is TGTGCCAGCTCAACGGACTCTGCTCGAGGAGCCGGGGAGCTGTTTTTT.

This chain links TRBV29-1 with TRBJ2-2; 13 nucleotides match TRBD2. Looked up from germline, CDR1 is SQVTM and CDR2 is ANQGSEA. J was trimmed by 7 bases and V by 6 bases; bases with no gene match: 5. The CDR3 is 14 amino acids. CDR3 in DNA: TGCAGCGTCCTTGGACTAGCGGGGGTCGGGGAGCTGTTTTTT. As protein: CSVLGLAGVGELFF.